A single sample is the source of the 9 T cell receptor beta chains below, sequenced in a study of T-cell reconstitution after alpha-beta-depleted transplantation in children. This sample's TCRbeta library carried unique molecular identifier barcodes. TCRdb recomputed calls from the PCR reads with MiXCR, one row per CDR3 protein. Among 250,000 to 350,000 distinct CDR3 sequences listed, about a tenth were seen once. The sample here was PBMCs from the stem cell graft donor, taken from the stem cell graft. The source of these receptors is a human donor who donated a stem cell graft to a child with SCID.

This clonotype showed up just a few times. The rearrangement links TRBV29-1 to TRBJ2-5; 12 bases match TRBD2. The CDR3 covers 15 residues. Germline values: CDR1 SQVTM, CDR2 ANQGSEA. Trimming removed 6 bases from V and 2 bases from J; junction bases left unmatched: 7. The CDR3 is CSVAGLAGTQETQYF. DNA for the CDR3: TGCAGCGTGGCCGGACTAGCGGGGACACAAGAGACCCAGTACTTC.

This clonotype was seen at least ten times. V gene TRBV12-5 combines with J gene TRBJ2-7; D may be TRBD1 or TRBD2 (6 bases each). V shed 5 bases and J shed 6 bases, with 20 bases lying between them. CDR1 is LGHNT, CDR2 FRNRAP, per germline. The CDR3 has 15 residues. CDR3 nucleotide sequence: TGTGCTAGTGGTAACGGGGGCCCCAGTGGGGGCGAGCAGTACTTC. Encoded protein: CASGNGGPSGGEQYF.

This sequence joins TRBV18 and TRBJ1-1, with D unresolved. This CDR3 contains 14 residues. CDR1 and CDR2 from the germline V gene are KGHSH and LQKENI. Trimming stripped 4 bases from V and 1 base from J, with 10 bases between. In DNA, the CDR3 is TGTGCCAGCTCACAGGGCAGCTCGAACACTGAAGCTTTCTTT. This translates into CASSQGSSNTEAFF.

In this sample, this clonotype turned up a few times. The V gene is TRBV12-3 or TRBV12-4, the J gene TRBJ2-7; a possible D gene is TRBD2 (6 bases). The CDR3 sequence is 14 residues long. Deletions cut 9 bases from V and 0 bases from J, with 15 bases between. In DNA, the CDR3 is TGTGCCAGGGTGCGGGGATCGAGCTCCTACGAGCAGTACTTC. Protein: CARVRGSSSYEQYF.

This clonotype has at least ten counts. The chain links TRBV20-1 to TRBJ1-1; no clear D. CDR1 and CDR2 from the germline V gene are DFQATT and SNEGSKA (reference sequence). This CDR3 is 12 amino acids long. V lost 6 bases to trimming and J lost 7 bases, with 15 bases between them. Here the CDR3 reads CSAIRMGNEAFF. In DNA, the CDR3 is TGCAGTGCCATAAGGATGGGGAATGAAGCTTTCTTT.

Notes on this clonotype: This clone may be a read error of a much larger clone one base away. The chain joins TRBV7-7 to TRBJ2-5; D call uncertain. CDR3 length equals 14 residues. Germline V gives CDR1 SSHAT, CDR2 FNYEAQ (reference sequence). The CDR3 region has the DNA TGTGCTAGCAGCTTATATCCAGCAATGAAGACCCAGTACTTC. As protein: CASSLYPAMKTQYF.

This clonotype showed up just a few times. This chain uses TRBV5-1 with TRBJ2-3, with 9 bases aligning to TRBD2. Germline values: CDR1 SGHRS, CDR2 YFSETQ. The CDR3 has 15 residues. V was pared by 2 bases and J by 5 bases, with 6 bases of the junction left unmatched. CDR3: CASSFTSGLLDTQYF. CDR3 in DNA: TGCGCCAGCAGCTTTACTAGCGGGCTTCTAGATACGCAGTATTTT.

This clonotype showed up just a few times. The chain links TRBV24-1 to TRBJ1-6; 8 bases line up with TRBD1. Germline CDR1 KGHDR, CDR2 SFDVKD. There are 18 residues in the CDR3. V dropped 0 bases and J dropped 7; count of bases not matched to a gene: 10. DNA of the CDR3: TGTGCCACCAGTGATTTGCCGGGACCACAGGGGGTGAATTCACCCCTCCACTTT. It encodes CATSDLPGPQGVNSPLHF.

V gene TRBV12-3 or TRBV12-4 combines with J gene TRBJ2-5; maybe TRBD2 (5 bases). The CDR3 consists of 15 residues. Trimming left V 4 bases short and J 0 bases short, with 12 bases between. The CDR3 DNA is TGTGCCAGCAGTTACGGGGAACTGTACCAAGAGACCCAGTACTTC. It yields the protein CASSYGELYQETQYF.